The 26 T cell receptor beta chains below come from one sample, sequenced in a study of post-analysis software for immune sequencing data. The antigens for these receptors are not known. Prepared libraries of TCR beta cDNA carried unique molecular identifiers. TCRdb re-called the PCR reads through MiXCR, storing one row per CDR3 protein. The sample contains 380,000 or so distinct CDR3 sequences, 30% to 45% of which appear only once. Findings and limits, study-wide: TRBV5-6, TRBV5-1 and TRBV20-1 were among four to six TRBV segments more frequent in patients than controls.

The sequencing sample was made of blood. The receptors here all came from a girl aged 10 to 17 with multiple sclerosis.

CDR3 amino acids: CASSQVRWADHMNTEAFF. The CDR3 nucleotides read TGTGCCAGCAGCCAAGTGAGGTGGGCGGACCATATGAACACTGAAGCTTTCTTT. The chain recombines TRBV4-2 with TRBJ1-1; D is uncertain. The CDR3 is made up of 18 amino acids. Germline CDR1 is LGHNA and CDR2 is YNFKEQ. V was shortened by 1 base and J by 0 bases, with 18 bases between the two germline ends.

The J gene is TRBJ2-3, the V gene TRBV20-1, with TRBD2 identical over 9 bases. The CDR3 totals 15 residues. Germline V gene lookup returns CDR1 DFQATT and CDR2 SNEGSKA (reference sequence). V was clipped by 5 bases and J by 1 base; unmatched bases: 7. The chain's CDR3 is CSAGIAGDRTDTQYF. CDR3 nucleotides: TGCAGTGCTGGTATAGCGGGAGACCGCACAGATACGCAGTATTTT.

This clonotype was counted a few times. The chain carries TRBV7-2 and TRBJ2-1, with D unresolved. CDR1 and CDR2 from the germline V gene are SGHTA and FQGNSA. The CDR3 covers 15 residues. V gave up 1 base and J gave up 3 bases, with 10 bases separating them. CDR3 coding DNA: TGTGCCAGCAGCTTAGGAGTATATGACTACAATGAGCAGTTCTTC. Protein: CASSLGVYDYNEQFF.

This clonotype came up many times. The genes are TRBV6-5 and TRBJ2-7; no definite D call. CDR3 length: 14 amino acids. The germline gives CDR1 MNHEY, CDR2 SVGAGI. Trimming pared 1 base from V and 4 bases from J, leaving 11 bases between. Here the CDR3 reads CASSYYDNFYEQYF. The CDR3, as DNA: TGTGCCAGCAGTTACTACGACAATTTTTACGAGCAGTACTTC.

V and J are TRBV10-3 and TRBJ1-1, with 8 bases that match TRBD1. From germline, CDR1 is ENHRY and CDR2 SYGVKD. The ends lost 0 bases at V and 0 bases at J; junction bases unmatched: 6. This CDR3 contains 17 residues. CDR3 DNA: TGTGCCATCAGTGAGTCGTCAGGGGGCTTAATGAACACTGAAGCTTTCTTT. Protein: CAISESSGGLMNTEAFF.

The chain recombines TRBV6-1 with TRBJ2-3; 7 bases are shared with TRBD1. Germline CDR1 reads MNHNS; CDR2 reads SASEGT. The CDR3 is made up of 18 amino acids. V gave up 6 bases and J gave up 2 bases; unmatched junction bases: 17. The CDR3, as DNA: TGTGCCAGCAGCGTCCAATCGAGGGGGCAGGGCCTCACAGATACGCAGTATTTT. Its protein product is CASSVQSRGQGLTDTQYF.

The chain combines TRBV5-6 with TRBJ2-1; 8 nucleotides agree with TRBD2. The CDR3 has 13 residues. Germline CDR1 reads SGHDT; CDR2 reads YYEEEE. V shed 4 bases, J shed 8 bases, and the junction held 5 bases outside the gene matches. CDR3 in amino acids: CASSLSGADEQFF. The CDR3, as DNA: TGTGCCAGCAGCCTTAGCGGGGCCGATGAGCAGTTCTTC. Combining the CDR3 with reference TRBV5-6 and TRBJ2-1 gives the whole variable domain DAGVTQSPTHLIKTRGQQVTLRCSPKSGHDTVSWYQQALGQGPQFIFQYYEEEERQRGNFPDRFSGHQFPNYSSELNVNALLLGDSALYLCASSLSGADEQFFGPGTRLTVL.

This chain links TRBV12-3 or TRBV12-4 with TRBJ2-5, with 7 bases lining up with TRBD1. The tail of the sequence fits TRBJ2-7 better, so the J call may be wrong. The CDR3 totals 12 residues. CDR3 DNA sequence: TGTGCCAGCAGCCCCGGACAGGTCGAGCAGTACTTC. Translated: CASSPGQVEQYF.

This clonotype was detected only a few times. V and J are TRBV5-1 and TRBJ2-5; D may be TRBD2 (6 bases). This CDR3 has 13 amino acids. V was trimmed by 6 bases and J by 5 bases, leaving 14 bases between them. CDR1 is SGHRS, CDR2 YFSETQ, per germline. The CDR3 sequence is CASTTGSGETQYF. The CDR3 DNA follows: TGCGCCAGCACCACCGGGAGCGGCGAGACCCAGTACTTC.

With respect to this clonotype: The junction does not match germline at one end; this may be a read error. As DNA, the CDR3 is TGTGCCAGCAGCTTGGACCCGGGTTCGAATGAAGAACTGTTTTTT. Translating gives CASSLDPGSNEELFF. The chain is built from TRBV5-5 and TRBJ1-4; D unresolved. Germline values: CDR1 SGHKS, CDR2 YYEKEE (reference sequence). There are 15 residues in the CDR3.

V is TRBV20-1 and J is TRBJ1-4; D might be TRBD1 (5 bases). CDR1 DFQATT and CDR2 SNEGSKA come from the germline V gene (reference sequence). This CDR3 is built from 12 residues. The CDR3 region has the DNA TGCAGCGCAGGGAGAAATAATGAAAAACTGTTTTTT. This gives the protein CSAGRNNEKLFF.

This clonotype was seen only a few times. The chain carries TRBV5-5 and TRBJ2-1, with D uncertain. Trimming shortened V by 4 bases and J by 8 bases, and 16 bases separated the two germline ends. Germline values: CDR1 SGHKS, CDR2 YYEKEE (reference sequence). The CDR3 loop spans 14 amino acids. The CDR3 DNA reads TGTGCCAGCAGCACGGACCCGCCGGGCGATGAGCAGTTCTTC. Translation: CASSTDPPGDEQFF.

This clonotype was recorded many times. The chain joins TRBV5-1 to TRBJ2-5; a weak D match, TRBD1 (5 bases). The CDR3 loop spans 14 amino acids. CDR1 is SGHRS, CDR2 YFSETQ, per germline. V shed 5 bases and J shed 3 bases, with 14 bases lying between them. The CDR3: CASSFQGGEETQYF. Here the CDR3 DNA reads TGCGCCAGCAGTTTTCAGGGTGGGGAAGAGACCCAGTACTTC.

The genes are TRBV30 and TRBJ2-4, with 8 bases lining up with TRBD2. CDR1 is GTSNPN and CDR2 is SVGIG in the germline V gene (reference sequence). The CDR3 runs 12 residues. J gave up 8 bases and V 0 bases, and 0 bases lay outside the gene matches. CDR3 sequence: CAWSVGGDIQYF. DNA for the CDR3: TGTGCCTGGAGTGTCGGGGGGGACATTCAGTACTTC.

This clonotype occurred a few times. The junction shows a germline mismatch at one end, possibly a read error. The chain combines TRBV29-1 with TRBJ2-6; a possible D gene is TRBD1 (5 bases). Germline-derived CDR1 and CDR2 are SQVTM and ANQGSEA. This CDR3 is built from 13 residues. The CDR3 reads CSVGASGASVLTF. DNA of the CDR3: TGCAGCGTTGGGGCATCTGGGGCCAGCGTCCTGACTTTC. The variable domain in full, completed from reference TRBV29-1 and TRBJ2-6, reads SAVISQKPSRDICQRGTSLTIQCQVDSQVTMMFWYRQQPGQSLTLIATANQGSEATYESGFVIDKFPISRPNLTFSTLTVSNMSPEDSSIYLCSVGASGASVLTFGAGSRLTVL.

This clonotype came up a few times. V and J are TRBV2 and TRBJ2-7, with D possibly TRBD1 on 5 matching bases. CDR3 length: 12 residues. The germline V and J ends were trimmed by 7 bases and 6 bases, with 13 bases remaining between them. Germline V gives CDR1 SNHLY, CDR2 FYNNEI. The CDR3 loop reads CASTLGASEQYF. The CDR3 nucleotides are TGTGCCAGCACCCTAGGGGCTAGCGAGCAGTACTTC.

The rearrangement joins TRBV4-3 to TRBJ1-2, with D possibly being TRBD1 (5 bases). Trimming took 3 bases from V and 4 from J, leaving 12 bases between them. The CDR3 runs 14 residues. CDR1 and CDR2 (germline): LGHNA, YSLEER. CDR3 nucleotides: TGCGCCAGCAGCCAGGCCACAGGCTTCTATGGCTACACCTTC. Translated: CASSQATGFYGYTF.

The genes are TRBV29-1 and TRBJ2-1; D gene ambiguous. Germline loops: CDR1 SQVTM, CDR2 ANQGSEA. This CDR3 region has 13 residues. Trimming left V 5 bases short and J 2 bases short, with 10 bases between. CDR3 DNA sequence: TGCAGCGTTTGTTGTGGAGCCTACAATGAGCAGTTCTTC. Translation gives CSVCCGAYNEQFF.

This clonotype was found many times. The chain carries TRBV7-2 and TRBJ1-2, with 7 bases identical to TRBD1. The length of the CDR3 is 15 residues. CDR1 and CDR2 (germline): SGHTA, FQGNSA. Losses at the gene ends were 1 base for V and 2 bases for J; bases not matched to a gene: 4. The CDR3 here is CASSLGGRGNYGYTF. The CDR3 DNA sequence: TGTGCCAGCAGCTTAGGCGGCAGGGGGAACTATGGCTACACCTTC.

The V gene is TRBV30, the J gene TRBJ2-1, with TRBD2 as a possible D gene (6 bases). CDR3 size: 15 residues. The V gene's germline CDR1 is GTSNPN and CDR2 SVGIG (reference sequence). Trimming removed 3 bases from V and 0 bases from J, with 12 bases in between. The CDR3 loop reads CAWRSGSSSYNEQFF. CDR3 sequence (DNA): TGTGCCTGGAGATCCGGGAGTAGCTCCTACAATGAGCAGTTCTTC.

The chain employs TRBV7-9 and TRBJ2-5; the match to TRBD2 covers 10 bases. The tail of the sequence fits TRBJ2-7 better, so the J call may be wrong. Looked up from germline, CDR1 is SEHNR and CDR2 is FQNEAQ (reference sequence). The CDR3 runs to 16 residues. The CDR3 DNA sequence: TGTGCCAGCAGCTTAGCGTTAGCGGGGGGTTCCTACGAGCAGTACTTC. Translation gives CASSLALAGGSYEQYF.

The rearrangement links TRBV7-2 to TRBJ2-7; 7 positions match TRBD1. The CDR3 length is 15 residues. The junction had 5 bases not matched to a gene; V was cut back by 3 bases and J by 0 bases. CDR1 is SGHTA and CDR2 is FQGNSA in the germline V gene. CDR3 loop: CASSFPQGSSYEQYF. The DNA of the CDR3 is TGTGCCAGCAGCTTCCCACAGGGGAGCTCCTACGAGCAGTACTTC. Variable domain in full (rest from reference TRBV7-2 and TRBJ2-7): GAGVSQSPSNKVTEKGKDVELRCDPISGHTALYWYRQSLGQGLEFLIYFQGNSAPDKSGLPSDRFSAERTGGSVSTLTIQRTQQEDSAVYLCASSFPQGSSYEQYFGPGTRLTVT.

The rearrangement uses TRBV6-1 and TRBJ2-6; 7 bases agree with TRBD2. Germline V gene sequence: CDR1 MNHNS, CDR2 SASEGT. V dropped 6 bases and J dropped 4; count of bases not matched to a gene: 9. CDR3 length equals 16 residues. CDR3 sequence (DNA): TGTGCCAGCAGGGTCGGGGGGAATTCGGGGGCCAACGTCCTGACTTTC. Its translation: CASRVGGNSGANVLTF.

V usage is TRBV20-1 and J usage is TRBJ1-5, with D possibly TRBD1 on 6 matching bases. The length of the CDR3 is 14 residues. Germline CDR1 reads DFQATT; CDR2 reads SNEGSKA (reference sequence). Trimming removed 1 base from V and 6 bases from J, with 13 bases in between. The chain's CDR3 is CSARGRGGSQPQHF. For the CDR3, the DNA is TGCAGTGCTAGAGGTAGGGGGGGTAGTCAGCCCCAGCATTTT.

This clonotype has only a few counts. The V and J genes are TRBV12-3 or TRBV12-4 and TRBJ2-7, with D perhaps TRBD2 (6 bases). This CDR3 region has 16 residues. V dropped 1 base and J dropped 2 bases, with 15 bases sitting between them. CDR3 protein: CASSLGPGLTTYEQYF. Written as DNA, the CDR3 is TGTGCCAGCAGTTTAGGACCGGGACTTACTACCTACGAGCAGTACTTC.

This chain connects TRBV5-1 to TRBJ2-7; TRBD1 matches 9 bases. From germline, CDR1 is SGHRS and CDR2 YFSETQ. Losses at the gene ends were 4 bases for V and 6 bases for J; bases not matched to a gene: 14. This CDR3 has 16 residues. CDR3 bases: TGCGCCAGCAGCCCTTTTTTCAGGACAGGGGATATCGAGCAGTACTTC. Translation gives CASSPFFRTGDIEQYF. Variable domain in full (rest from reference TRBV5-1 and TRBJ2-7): KAGVTQTPRYLIKTRGQQVTLSCSPISGHRSVSWYQQTPGQGLQFLFEYFSETQRNKGNFPGRFSGRQFSNSRSEMNVSTLELGDSALYLCASSPFFRTGDIEQYFGPGTRLTVT.